This T cell receptor (beta chain) was identified during a study of blood T cell repertoires in COVID-19. At the level of the study: PBMCs, B-cell-depleted T cells, or T cells were the source of the cDNA or gDNA that made up the material.

Authors' analysis steps: Reference gene primers were amplified, and this amplification served to estimate nucleated cell counts. The data were produced by immunoSEQ multiplex PCR, yet TCRdb's version contains in-frame clones alone and is incomplete. V and J calls and clone size follow that table, whereas D and trimming were derived from the DNA. The table includes over 35,000 clones, around nine tenths detected once. The CDR3 totals 15 residues. Germline lookup yields CDR1 GTSNPN and CDR2 SVGIG (reference sequence). Deletions cut 5 bases from V and 12 bases from J, with 26 bases between. The specimen sequenced was peripheral blood. The genes are TRBV30 and TRBJ2-1; perhaps TRBD1 as D (5 bases). This TCR derives from a human donor in a cohort sampled during active COVID-19. The CDR3 reads CAWSEDIVVGYAQFF. In nucleotides, the CDR3 is TGTGCCTGGTCTGAGGACATTGTCGTAGGGTATGCGCAGTTCTTC.